These T cell receptor beta chains were read from a single sample in a study of shared clonotypes between healthy human individuals. Profiling relied on immunoSEQ multiplex PCR, and the TCRdb table lists in-frame clones only, not all of them. Of about 2.4 million clones listed, roughly 93% were seen once; the top ten hold 0.36%. The sequenced material came from naive CD4+ T cells from PBMCs. The receptor source for this set is a man aged 18 to 30 in good health. Some clones in this sample may be carry-over from other donors' samples. Both conserved end residues are part of each CDR3. A D gene is named only where the DNA matches it firmly. Only part of the rows carry a size: once, few, many, or a class if the clone is expanded.

CASSLLAGGYYNEQFF,TGTGCCAGCAGTTTATTAGCGGGAGGGTACTACAATGAGCAGTTCTTC,TRBJ2-1,TRBD2,-,TRBV27
CASSVSSGIGTGELFF,TGTGCCAGCAGCGTCTCTAGCGGGATCGGCACCGGGGAGCTGTTTTTT,TRBJ2-2,TRBD2,-,TRBV9
CASSDSIAADTQYF,TGTGCCAGCAGTGACTCGATAGCGGCAGATACGCAGTATTTT,TRBJ2-3,-,-,TRBV6-4
CASSEQGAGEKLFF,TGTGCCAGCAGTGAGCAGGGGGCAGGTGAAAAACTGTTTTTT,TRBJ1-4,TRBD1,few,TRBV2
CASSSSRPPNNEQFF,TGTGCCAGCAGCTCTTCAAGACCCCCTAACAATGAGCAGTTCTTC,TRBJ2-1,-,-,TRBV7-2
CASSSGQEGLHEQYF,TGTGCCAGCAGCTCGGGTCAGGAGGGCCTCCACGAGCAGTACTTC,TRBJ2-7,-,-,TRBV28
CASRREGTALYGYTF,TGTGCCAGCAGAAGAGAAGGGACAGCCCTTTATGGCTACACCTTC,TRBJ1-2,TRBD1,-,TRBV28
CASSVGTGGTNTEAFF,TGCGCCAGCAGCGTCGGGACAGGGGGGACGAACACTGAAGCTTTCTTT,TRBJ1-1,TRBD1,-,TRBV5-1
CASSVAGERGYTF,TGTGCCAGCAGCGTGGCGGGGGAGCGTGGCTACACCTTC,TRBJ1-2,-,-,TRBV9
CASSYGRGGEKLFF,TGTGCCAGCAGTTATGGCAGGGGTGGTGAAAAACTGTTTTTT,TRBJ1-4,-,-,TRBV6-5
CASSVLAGVGETQYF,TGTGCCAGCAGTGTTTTAGCGGGAGTCGGGGAGACCCAGTACTTC,TRBJ2-5,TRBD2,-,TRBV2
CASSLDSSGNTIYF,TGTGCCAGCAGCTTAGACAGTTCTGGAAACACCATATATTTT,TRBJ1-3,-,-,TRBV7-3
CASSSGQPDNEQFF,TGCGCCAGCAGCTCGGGACAGCCAGACAATGAGCAGTTCTTC,TRBJ2-1,TRBD1,-,TRBV5-1
CASSFGRGRVGFYNEQFF,TGTGCCAGCAGCTTCGGCAGGGGGCGCGTAGGTTTCTACAATGAGCAGTTCTTC,TRBJ2-1,TRBD1,-,TRBV11-3
CASSSTGRGWQPQHF,TGTGCCAGCAGTTCGACAGGGAGGGGGTGGCAGCCCCAGCATTTT,TRBJ1-5,TRBD1,-,TRBV27
CASRPRQGSAVIAYEQYF,TGTGCCAGCAGACCCCGACAGGGCAGCGCTGTTATTGCCTACGAGCAGTACTTC,TRBJ2-7,TRBD1,-,TRBV11-2
CASRPDRIVQPQHF,TGTGCCAGCAGGCCGGACAGAATCGTTCAGCCCCAGCATTTT,TRBJ1-5,-,-,TRBV6-5
CASSFSVSSYNEQFF,TGTGCCAGCTCATTCTCTGTGAGCTCCTACAATGAGCAGTTCTTC,TRBJ2-1,-,-,TRBV18
CASSLGGRMNTEAFF,TGCGCCAGCAGCTTGGGAGGCAGGATGAACACTGAAGCTTTCTTT,TRBJ1-1,-,-,TRBV5-1
CASSRGAGSGGELFF,TGTGCCAGCAGCAGAGGGGCTGGGTCCGGCGGGGAGCTGTTTTTT,TRBJ2-2,-,-,TRBV7-3